Sequencing of this T cell receptor beta chain was carried out in a study of blood T cell repertoires in COVID-19. The germline V gene has CDR1 SGDLS and CDR2 YYNGEE. After removal of 2 bases from V and 2 bases from J, the junction contained 6 bases not matched to a gene. The CDR3 is 15 residues long. This clone came up once. Assay used: immunoSEQ multiplex PCR; TCRdb lists only in-frame clones, some missing. In the table there are fewer than 200,000 clones, approximately 84% of which are singletons. The specimen sequenced was PBMCs or T cells enriched from blood (not recorded which). The rearrangement links TRBV9 to TRBJ1-2; 7 nucleotides match TRBD1. The TCR sequence derives from a human donor with acute COVID-19. The donor label of this sample is uncertain. This CDR3 is CASSVEGQTNYGYTF. The CDR3, as DNA: TGTGCCAGCAGCGTGGAGGGACAGACCAACTATGGCTACACCTTC.